A selection of T cell receptor beta chains follows, all from one sample in a study of metastatic and nonmetastatic thyroid tumors. TCRdb called clones again from the PCR reads with MiXCR. The top ten hold approximately 20% of the sample, which has about 41,000 clones, approximately 10% seen once. Sequenced material: blood. The receptors here all came from a female donor with papillary thyroid cancer or a benign thyroid nodule (not recorded which). Some clones in this sample may be carry-over from other donors' samples. Each CDR3 is given with its conserved first and last residue. Fields, in order: CDR3 DNA, CDR3 protein, D gene, V gene, clone size, J gene, CDR3 length. The D gene is left open where the match is weak. Size values are once, few and many counts, or a class for expanded clones, and some rows have none.

TGTGCCAGCAGCTTAGCCCGCGGGGCGGATACGCAGTATTTT,CASSLARGADTQYF,.,TRBV7-2,many,TRBJ2-3,14
TGTGCCAGCAGCCGGCCAGGGGGGAGGATCAACACCGGGGAGCTGTTTTTT,CASSRPGGRINTGELFF,.,TRBV14,many,TRBJ2-2,17
TGTGCCAGCAGTTTCCTAGCGGGATATGACGAGCAGTACTTC,CASSFLAGYDEQYF,TRBD2,TRBV6-2/TRBV6-3,many,TRBJ2-7,14
TGTGCCAGCAGACCCCTCGGGGGAATCTCCAATGAGCAGTTCTTC,CASRPLGGISNEQFF,.,TRBV6-1,many,TRBJ2-1,15
TGTGCCAGCAGCGTAGCGTTAGCGGAGATTCAGAACACCGGGGAGCTGTTTTTT,CASSVALAEIQNTGELFF,.,TRBV9,.,TRBJ2-2,18
TGTGCCAGCAGTTACTGGACAGGGAACACTGAAGCTTTCTTT,CASSYWTGNTEAFF,TRBD1,TRBV6-5,.,TRBJ1-1,14
TGCGCCAGCAGAATAGGGCTAGCGGAGTCCTACGAGCAGTACTTC,CASRIGLAESYEQYF,TRBD2,TRBV5-1,.,TRBJ2-7,15
TGTGCCAGCACTCCTCTACAGGCTTATTCACCCCTCCACTTT,CASTPLQAYSPLHF,.,TRBV6-1,few,TRBJ1-6,14
TGTGCCAGCTCTCGACCCCGGGACGGGCAGACCCAGTACTTC,CASSRPRDGQTQYF,.,TRBV18,many,TRBJ2-5,14
TGTGCCAGCAAGGGAACGCGCTACCCGGGCCCAGATACGCAGTATTTT,CASKGTRYPGPDTQYF,.,TRBV6-1,many,TRBJ2-3,16
TGTGCCACCGGTGATGGGGACCCAACTAACACAGGTACGCAGTATTTT,CATGDGDPTNTGTQYF,.,TRBV24-1,few,TRBJ2-3,16
TGTGCCAGCAGACCCGACAGGACGAACACTGGAGCTTTCTTT,CASRPDRTNTGAFF,.,TRBV6-4,many,TRBJ1-1,14
TGTGCCAGTAGTATCAATCTAGCGAACCAAGAGACCCAGTACTTC,CASSINLANQETQYF,.,TRBV19,many,TRBJ2-5,15
TGTGCCAGCAGCTATAGACTAGCGGGAGAGTACGAGCAGTACTTC,CASSYRLAGEYEQYF,TRBD2,TRBV13,many,TRBJ2-7,15
TGTGCCTGGAGTTCTGGTCGGGGTGACGAAAAACTGTTTTTT,CAWSSGRGDEKLFF,.,TRBV30,many,TRBJ1-4,14
TGCGCCAGCAGCCCTAGCGGGTGGGGGACCGGGGAGCTGTTTTTT,CASSPSGWGTGELFF,TRBD2,TRBV4-1,once,TRBJ2-2,15
TGTGCCAGCAGCCCCCGAGCGGGGGTCGCCACCGGGGAGCTGTTTTTT,CASSPRAGVATGELFF,TRBD2,TRBV5-5,many,TRBJ2-2,16